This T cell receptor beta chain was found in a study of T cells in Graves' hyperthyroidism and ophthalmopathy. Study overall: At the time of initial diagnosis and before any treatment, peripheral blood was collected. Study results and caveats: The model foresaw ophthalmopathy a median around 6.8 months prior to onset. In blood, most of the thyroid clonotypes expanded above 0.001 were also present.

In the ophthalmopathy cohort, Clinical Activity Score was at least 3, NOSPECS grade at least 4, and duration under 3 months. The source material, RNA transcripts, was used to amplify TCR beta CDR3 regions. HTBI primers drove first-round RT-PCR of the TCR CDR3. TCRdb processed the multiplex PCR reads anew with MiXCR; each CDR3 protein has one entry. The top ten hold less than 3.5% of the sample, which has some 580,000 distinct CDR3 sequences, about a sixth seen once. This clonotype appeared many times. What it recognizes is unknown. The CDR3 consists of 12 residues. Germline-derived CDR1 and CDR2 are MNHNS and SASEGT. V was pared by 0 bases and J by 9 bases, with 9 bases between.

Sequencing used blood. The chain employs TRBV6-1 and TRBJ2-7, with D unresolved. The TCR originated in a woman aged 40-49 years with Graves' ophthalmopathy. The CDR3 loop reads CASSEARTRQYF. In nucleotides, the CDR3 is TGTGCCAGCAGTGAAGCAAGGACCCGGCAGTACTTC.